This TCR beta chain was captured by sequencing in a study of T cell responses to AZD1222 COVID-19 vaccine. Profiling relied on immunoSEQ multiplex PCR, and the TCRdb table lists in-frame clones only, not all of them. The repertoire includes about 86,000 clones, more than 75% of them detected once, and under 25% sits in the top ten. In this sample, this clone turned up once. The CDR3 sequence is 18 residues long. The J segment lost 1 base and the V segment lost 2 bases, leaving 8 bases of the junction unmatched. Germline V gene sequence: CDR1 SGHRS, CDR2 YFSETQ. This chain links TRBV5-1 with TRBJ2-3; 12 bases are shared with TRBD2. The input for sequencing was peripheral blood, taken on day 0 of AZD1222 vaccination. This receptor was taken from an adult in good health. The CDR3 protein is CASSLGLAGGRGTDTQYF. For the CDR3, the DNA is TGCGCCAGCAGCTTAGGGCTAGCGGGAGGGCGAGGCACAGATACGCAGTATTTT.